Presented here are 27 T cell receptor beta chains from one specimen sequenced in a study of T cells in Graves' hyperthyroidism and ophthalmopathy. Using RNA transcripts as the source, TCR beta CDR3 regions were amplified. Using the HTBI primer set, a first-round RT-PCR was run on the TCR CDR3. TCRdb ran MiXCR on the multiplex PCR reads and lists one entry per CDR3 protein. The sample records 550,000 to 700,000 distinct CDR3 sequences, around 42% being singletons. Sequenced: peripheral blood or thyroid tissue (not recorded which). These receptors all stem from an adult woman with Graves' disease, either hyperthyroidism or ophthalmopathy (not recorded which).

This sequence joins TRBV10-3 and TRBJ1-4; 8 bases match TRBD1. The ends lost 5 bases at V and 6 bases at J; junction bases unmatched: 5. The germline CDR1 and CDR2 sequences are ENHRY and SYGVKD. The CDR3 extends over 14 amino acids. The CDR3 nucleotides are TGTGCCATCAGTTTAACAGGGGGGTATGAAAAACTGTTTTTT. It codes for CAISLTGGYEKLFF.

V and J are TRBV6-5 and TRBJ1-2, with D possibly TRBD1 on 5 matching bases. Trimming took off 5 bases at V and 4 bases at J, with 14 bases between the two ends. CDR3 length equals 14 residues. In germline, CDR1 is MNHEY, CDR2 SVGAGI. The DNA of the CDR3 is TGTGCCAGCAGTGCCGGTAGGGGATTCTATGGCTACACCTTC. Its protein product is CASSAGRGFYGYTF.

Of note for this clonotype: This may come from a read error, since a much larger clone is one base off. The gene calls are TRBV28 and TRBJ1-2, with 8 positions matching TRBD1. Germline CDR1 MDHEN, CDR2 SYDVKM. The CDR3 spans 14 residues. V was pared by 2 bases and J by 7 bases, with 6 bases of the junction left unmatched. The CDR3 DNA reads as TGTGCCAGCAGTTTAGGGCAGGGGGCGTGTGGCTACACCTTC. Residues: CASSLGQGACGYTF.

The rearrangement uses TRBV11-2 and TRBJ2-7, with D possibly being TRBD2 (6 bases). Trimming pared 6 bases from V and 4 bases from J, leaving 16 bases between. Germline V gene data show CDR1 as SGHAT and CDR2 as FQNNGV. This CDR3 contains 14 residues. CDR3 in amino acids: CASSLRGLRYEQYF. The DNA of the CDR3 is TGTGCCAGCAGTTTACGGGGACTGCGTTACGAGCAGTACTTC.

The chain is built from TRBV7-3 and TRBJ1-1; D is undetermined. Germline-derived CDR1 and CDR2 are SGHTA and FQGTGA. V lost 5 bases and J 4 bases, leaving 14 bases between the germline ends. The CDR3 loop spans 14 amino acids. CDR3 protein: CASSPRRTSTEAFF. CDR3 DNA: TGTGCCAGCAGCCCCCGTAGAACCTCCACTGAAGCTTTCTTT.

This clonotype was detected many times. The gene calls are TRBV27 and TRBJ2-5; no reliable D call. Germline-derived CDR1 and CDR2 are MNHEY and SMNVEV (reference sequence). The CDR3 runs 14 residues. Trimming pared 7 bases from V and 2 bases from J, leaving 14 bases between. CDR3 sequence (DNA): TGTGCCAGCAAATACAGTTGGGTTCAAGAGACCCAGTACTTC. This gives the protein CASKYSWVQETQYF.

This clonotype was detected many times. V is TRBV10-3 and J is TRBJ2-7; 8 bases fit TRBD1. CDR1 is ENHRY, CDR2 SYGVKD, per germline. There are 14 residues in the CDR3. J lost 3 bases, V lost 4 bases, and 5 bases had no gene match. This CDR3 is CAISVGTGVYEQYF. The DNA of the CDR3 is TGTGCCATCAGTGTAGGGACAGGAGTCTACGAGCAGTACTTC.

This clonotype has more than one count but fewer than ten. The gene calls are TRBV28 and TRBJ1-1; D remains ambiguous. Germline loops: CDR1 MDHEN, CDR2 SYDVKM. The CDR3 is made up of 10 amino acids. V was clipped by 2 bases and J by 8 bases, with 3 bases between them. The DNA for the CDR3 is TGTGCCAGCAGTTTAAGGGAAGCTTTCTTT. Translation: CASSLREAFF.

The V and J genes are TRBV25-1 and TRBJ1-5; D is undetermined. Germline V CDR1 and CDR2: MGHDK, SYGVNS. The CDR3 runs 13 residues. Trimming cost V 7 bases and J 8 bases, with 15 bases left between them. The CDR3 protein is CASTFWPMEPQHF. For the CDR3, the DNA is TGTGCCAGCACCTTCTGGCCTATGGAGCCCCAGCATTTT.

The chain combines TRBV27 with TRBJ2-7, with 7 nucleotides matching TRBD1. J lost 2 bases, V lost 3 bases, and 7 bases had no gene match. Germline V lookup: CDR1 MNHEY, CDR2 SMNVEV (reference sequence). CDR3 length: 15 amino acids. Here the CDR3 reads CASSFAGQATYEQYF. CDR3 nucleotide sequence: TGTGCCAGCAGTTTTGCCGGACAGGCAACCTACGAGCAGTACTTC.

This clonotype was counted once. The chain combines TRBV15 with TRBJ2-2; 7 nucleotides align to TRBD2. CDR1 is LNHNV, CDR2 YYDKDF, per germline (reference sequence). V shed 1 base, J shed 4 bases, and the junction held 6 bases outside the gene matches. The CDR3 runs 16 residues. The CDR3 is CATSRGTGRFTGELFF. In DNA form, the CDR3 reads TGTGCCACCAGCAGAGGAACCGGGAGGTTCACCGGGGAGCTGTTTTTT.

V is TRBV7-8 and J is TRBJ1-1; D perhaps matches TRBD1 (5 bases). Germline V CDR1 and CDR2: SGHVS, FQNEAQ. The CDR3 has 13 residues. Trimming removed 3 bases at V and 10 bases at J, with 15 bases between. This CDR3 is CASSLRGPGGAFF. The DNA of the CDR3 is TGTGCCAGCAGCTTGCGTGGGCCCGGGGGAGCTTTCTTT.

With regard to this clonotype: The junction and the germline gene differ at one end; a read error may be behind it. This chain joins TRBV30 and TRBJ2-7; D may correspond to TRBD1 or TRBD2 (5 bases each). This CDR3 comprises 11 residues. From germline, CDR1 is GTSNPN and CDR2 SVGIG (reference sequence). CDR3 nucleotide sequence: TGTGCCTGGAGGGGACCCTACGGGCAGTACTTC. This codes for CAWRGPYGQYF.

This chain uses TRBV12-3 or TRBV12-4 with TRBJ2-6; no clear D. Deletions cut 3 bases from V and 6 bases from J, with 3 bases between. The CDR3 consists of 12 residues. CDR3 sequence (DNA): TGTGCCAGCAGTTTCGAGGCCAACGTCCTGACTTTC. Encoded protein: CASSFEANVLTF.

This clonotype has at least ten counts. The V call is TRBV19, the J call TRBJ1-5, with a possible D match to TRBD1 (5 bases). The V end was cut by 3 bases, the J end by 0 bases, with 21 bases between. The CDR3 is 19 amino acids. Looked up from germline, CDR1 is LNHDA and CDR2 is SQIVND (reference sequence). CDR3 residues: CASSISSLRGAYSNQPQHF. CDR3 DNA: TGTGCCAGTAGTATTAGCAGCTTAAGAGGGGCTTATAGCAATCAGCCCCAGCATTTT. Full variable domain (rest looked up from reference TRBV19 and TRBJ1-5): DGGITQSPKYLFRKEGQNVTLSCEQNLNHDAMYWYRQDPGQGLRLIYYSQIVNDFQKGDIAEGYSVSREKKESFPLTVTSAQKNPTAFYLCASSISSLRGAYSNQPQHFGDGTRLSIL.

This chain connects TRBV2 to TRBJ2-7, with 9 bases that match TRBD1. The CDR3 runs to 15 residues. CDR1 is SNHLY, CDR2 FYNNEI, per germline. The trim removed 6 bases at V and 2 bases at J, leaving 8 bases unmatched. CDR3 residues: CASRPGQGLPYEQYF. CDR3 DNA: TGTGCCAGCAGGCCGGGACAGGGTTTACCCTACGAGCAGTACTTC.

This clonotype was picked up many times. The rearrangement uses TRBV19 and TRBJ1-5; 10 nucleotides match TRBD1. This CDR3 spans 15 amino acids. J lost 10 bases, V lost 8 bases, and 14 bases had no gene match. Germline lookup yields CDR1 LNHDA and CDR2 SQIVND (reference sequence). The CDR3 DNA sequence: TGTGCCAGTCAAGCCGGGACAGGGGTAATGTATCCCCAGCATTTT. Amino acid sequence: CASQAGTGVMYPQHF. The variable domain in full, completed from reference TRBV19 and TRBJ1-5, reads DGGITQSPKYLFRKEGQNVTLSCEQNLNHDAMYWYRQDPGQGLRLIYYSQIVNDFQKGDIAEGYSVSREKKESFPLTVTSAQKNPTAFYLCASQAGTGVMYPQHFGDGTRLSIL.

The chain recombines TRBV15 with TRBJ1-1; D call uncertain. This CDR3 comprises 15 residues. The V gene lost 1 base and the J gene lost 3 bases, with 12 bases spanning the gap. The germline V gene encodes CDR1 LNHNV and CDR2 YYDKDF (reference sequence). The CDR3 spells CATSRGRRADTEAFF. For the CDR3, the DNA is TGTGCCACCAGCAGAGGTAGGCGGGCCGACACTGAAGCTTTCTTT.

This clonotype was picked up one time. This rearrangement joins TRBV7-2 to TRBJ2-7; no clear D gene. The CDR3 covers 13 residues. The germline V and J ends were trimmed by 5 bases and 2 bases, with 10 bases remaining between them. CDR1 and CDR2 from the germline V gene are SGHTA and FQGNSA. CDR3: CASSLTEPYEQYF. The CDR3 DNA reads as TGTGCCAGCAGCCTTACCGAACCCTACGAGCAGTACTTC.

This clonotype was seen more than once but under ten times. This chain joins TRBV20-1 and TRBJ1-2; no reliable D call. V lost 5 bases to trimming and J lost 5 bases, with 21 bases between them. Germline values: CDR1 DFQATT, CDR2 SNEGSKA (reference sequence). This CDR3 is 15 amino acids long. The CDR3 sequence: CSAEYRLLDWYGYTF. CDR3 nucleotides: TGCAGTGCTGAATACCGGCTCCTTGACTGGTATGGCTACACCTTC.

The chain employs TRBV29-1 and TRBJ2-5, with D possibly TRBD2 on 5 matching bases. The germline gives CDR1 SQVTM, CDR2 ANQGSEA. The CDR3 has 13 amino acids. The V gene lost 6 bases and the J gene lost 5 bases, with 16 bases spanning the gap. The CDR3 region is CSVCREDWETQYF. CDR3 nucleotide sequence: TGCAGCGTGTGCCGGGAAGACTGGGAGACCCAGTACTTC. The full variable domain, rest sourced from reference TRBV29-1 and TRBJ2-5, is SAVISQKPSRDICQRGTSLTIQCQVDSQVTMMFWYRQQPGQSLTLIATANQGSEATYESGFVIDKFPISRPNLTFSTLTVSNMSPEDSSIYLCSVCREDWETQYFGPGTRLLVL.

This chain connects TRBV25-1 to TRBJ1-6; tentatively, D is TRBD1 (5 bases). The V and J ends lost 2 bases and 9 bases respectively, with 14 bases between them. The CDR3 runs to 15 residues. Germline loops: CDR1 MGHDK, CDR2 SYGVNS. CDR3 in amino acids: CASSEGAGLSSPLHF. CDR3 coding DNA: TGTGCCAGCAGTGAAGGAGCGGGGCTTAGTTCACCCCTCCACTTT. Looking up the rest from reference TRBV25-1 and TRBJ1-6 gives the full variable domain: EADIYQTPRYLVIGTGKKITLECSQTMGHDKMYWYQQDPGMELHLIHYSYGVNSTEKGDLSSESTVSRIRTEHFPLTLESARPSHTSQYLCASSEGAGLSSPLHFGNGTRLTVT.

The sample holds one count of this clonotype. The chain is built from TRBV11-2 and TRBJ2-7; 8 bases are a match to TRBD1. Losses at the gene ends were 6 bases for V and 0 bases for J; bases not matched to a gene: 7. Germline V gene data show CDR1 as SGHAT and CDR2 as FQNNGV. The CDR3 is made up of 15 amino acids. CDR3 sequence reads: CASRTGQGISYEQYF. CDR3 bases: TGTGCCAGCAGAACCGGACAGGGCATCTCCTACGAGCAGTACTTC.

This chain uses TRBV25-1 with TRBJ1-6, with 7 nucleotides matching TRBD1. Germline CDR1 and CDR2: MGHDK and SYGVNS. The CDR3 is made up of 13 amino acids. The CDR3 region has the DNA TGTGCAACCTCCGGACAGGATAATTCACCCCTCCACTTT. It translates to CATSGQDNSPLHF.

The chain combines TRBV29-1 with TRBJ2-7; D possibly corresponds to TRBD2 (6 bases). Germline lookup yields CDR1 SQVTM and CDR2 ANQGSEA. The CDR3 totals 13 residues. The V gene lost 4 bases and the J gene lost 2 bases, with 12 bases spanning the gap. Here the CDR3 DNA reads TGCAGCGTTGCTAACCGGGGGACCTACGAGCAGTACTTC. Translating it yields CSVANRGTYEQYF.

There are many counts of this clonotype. V gene TRBV2 combines with J gene TRBJ2-7; D call uncertain. This CDR3 has 10 amino acids. Germline V gene sequence: CDR1 SNHLY, CDR2 FYNNEI. Trimming cost V 2 bases and J 5 bases, with 1 base left between them. CDR3 amino acids: CASSEHEQYF. As DNA, the CDR3 is TGTGCCAGCAGTGAACACGAGCAGTACTTC.

This chain joins TRBV7-9 and TRBJ2-5, with TRBD2 matching over 7 bases. The CDR3 is 16 amino acids. Per the germline V gene, CDR1 is SEHNR and CDR2 is FQNEAQ (reference sequence). V trimming: 6 bases; J trimming: 4 bases; junction bases outside the gene matches: 14. The CDR3 spells CASSSRTQGRVETQYF. CDR3 in DNA: TGTGCCAGCAGTTCCCGGACCCAAGGGAGGGTAGAGACCCAGTACTTC.